This T cell receptor (beta chain) comes out of a study of tissue T cells after allogeneic stem cell transplantation. Study findings and constraints: TCR repertoires tracked anatomic similarity, regardless of disease or transplant status. In patients and mice, blood and spleen missed much of tissue repertoire.

This CDR3 contains 18 residues. Germline lookup yields CDR1 KGHTA and CDR2 FRNEEI. The V and J ends lost 4 bases and 0 bases, in that order; junction bases with no gene match: 8. Time point: mouse harvest day 7 after allogeneic transplant. Each mouse received 10^7 T-cell-depleted marrow cells plus 10^6 splenic CD5+ T cells by tail vein. Tissues came from B6→BALB/c major-mismatch GVHD mice at day 7 or 14. There are a few counts of this clone. Its cognate antigen is unknown. Gene and germline names: mouse. The read gets to within 1 residue of the CDR3 end, and the germline J gene fills in the rest. Here immunoSEQ multiplex PCR was the method, and the copy in TCRdb shows in-frame clones only, minus some. This sample carries about 8,700 clones, 44% of them seen once, and the ten largest clones take over 1.2%.

Sequencing was done on a sample of skin. The origin of this receptor is a female BALB/c mouse given C57BL/6 T cells with graft-versus-host disease after an allogeneic hematopoietic cell transplant. This chain joins TRBV24 and TRBJ2-3, with TRBD2 identical over 12 bases. CDR3 DNA, as far as it was read: TGTGCCAGCAGTCACCAGGGGACTGGGGGGTCTAGTGCAGAAACGCTGTAT. Its protein product is CASSHQGTGGSSAETLY. The whole CDR3 is CASSHQGTGGSSAETLYF.